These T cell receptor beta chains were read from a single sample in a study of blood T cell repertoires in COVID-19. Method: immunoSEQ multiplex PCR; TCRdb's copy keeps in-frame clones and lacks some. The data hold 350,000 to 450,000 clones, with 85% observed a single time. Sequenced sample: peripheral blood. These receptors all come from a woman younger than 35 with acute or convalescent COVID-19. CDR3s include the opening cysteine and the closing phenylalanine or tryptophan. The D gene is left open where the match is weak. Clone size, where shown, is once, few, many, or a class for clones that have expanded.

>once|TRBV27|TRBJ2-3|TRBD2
TGTGCCAGCAGTTTACTAGCGGGAGGGCCGGGGACAGATACGCAGTATTTT
CASSLLAGGPGTDTQYF
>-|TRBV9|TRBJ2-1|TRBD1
TGTGCCAGCAGCCCCCCGACAGGGGGCTCGAATGAGCAGTTCTTC
CASSPPTGGSNEQFF
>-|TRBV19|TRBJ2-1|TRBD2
TGTGCCAGTAGAACAACTAGCGACGCCTCCTACAATGAGCAGTTCTTC
CASRTTSDASYNEQFF
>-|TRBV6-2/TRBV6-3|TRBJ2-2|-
TGTGCCAGCAGTTCTTATCCCGGGGAGCTGTTTTTT
CASSSYPGELFF
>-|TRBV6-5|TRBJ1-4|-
TGTGCCACCGCTAGCGAGAGAGAAAAACTGTTTTTT
CATASEREKLFF
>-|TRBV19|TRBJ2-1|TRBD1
TGTGCCAGCAGAGTATTGGGACAGCACGACAATGAGCAGTTCTTC
CASRVLGQHDNEQFF
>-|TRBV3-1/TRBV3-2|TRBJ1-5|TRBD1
TGTGCCAGCAGCCTTACGACAGGGTCTAACAATCAGCCCCAGCATTTT
CASSLTTGSNNQPQHF
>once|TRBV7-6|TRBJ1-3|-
TGTGCCAGCAGCCTAAACAGTCCAGGGGCCGGAAACACCATATATTTT
CASSLNSPGAGNTIYF
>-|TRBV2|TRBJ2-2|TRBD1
TGTGCCAGCCTCAAACAGGGGTCCGGGGAGCTGTTTTTT
CASLKQGSGELFF
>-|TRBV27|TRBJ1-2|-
TGTGCCAGCAGTTTGGAGCGAGGGCACTATGGCTACACCTTC
CASSLERGHYGYTF
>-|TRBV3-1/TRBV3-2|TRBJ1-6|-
TGTGCCAGCAGCCAGGGGCAAGATTCACCCCTCCACTTT
CASSQGQDSPLHF
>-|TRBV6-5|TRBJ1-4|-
TGTGCCAGCAGGACAGGAATAACTAATGAAAAACTGTTTTTT
CASRTGITNEKLFF
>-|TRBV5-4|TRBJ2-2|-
TGTGCCAGCAGCTCCGGGGGTTGGGTTGGGACCGGGGAGCTGTTTTTT
CASSSGGWVGTGELFF
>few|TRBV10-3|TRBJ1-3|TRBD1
TGTGCCATCAGTGAGTCAGGGACAGACTATAACACCATATATTTT
CAISESGTDYNTIYF
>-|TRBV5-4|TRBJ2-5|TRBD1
TGTGCCAGCAGCTTGGCCAAAGGGACAGGGCCTCTTGAGACCCAGTACTTC
CASSLAKGTGPLETQYF
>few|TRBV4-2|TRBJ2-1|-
TGTGCCAGCAGCCAAGAGGAGGGCCAGACTTACAATGAGCAGTTCTTC
CASSQEEGQTYNEQFF
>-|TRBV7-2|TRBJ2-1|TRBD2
TGTGCCAGCAGCTTCCTAGCGGGACGGAGTGGCAATGAGCAGTTCTTC
CASSFLAGRSGNEQFF
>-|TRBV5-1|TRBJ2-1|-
TGCGCCAGCAGCCCGATAGAAAACGGAGGAGAGCAGTTCTTC
CASSPIENGGEQFF
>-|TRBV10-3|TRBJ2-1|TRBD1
TGTGCCATCAGTGACTTGCGGGACAGGGGGCTCTATGAGCAGTTCTTC
CAISDLRDRGLYEQFF
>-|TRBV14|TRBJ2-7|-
TGTGCCAGCAGCCCGACTTTGATGTACGAGCAGTACTTC
CASSPTLMYEQYF
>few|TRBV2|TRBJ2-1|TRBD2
TGTGCCAGCACCTCAAAGGCTAGCGGGAGCGTCTCCTACAATGAGCAGTTCTTC
CASTSKASGSVSYNEQFF
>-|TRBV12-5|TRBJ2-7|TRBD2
TGTGCTAGTGGACGGGGGGGAGGGTCCTACGAGCAGTACTTC
CASGRGGGSYEQYF
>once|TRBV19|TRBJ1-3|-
TGTGCCAGTAGTGTAATACAGGATTATAGCTCTGGAAACACCATATATTTT
CASSVIQDYSSGNTIYF
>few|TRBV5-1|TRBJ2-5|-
TGCGCCAGCAGCTTGGCCGTACAAGAGACCCAGTACTTC
CASSLAVQETQYF
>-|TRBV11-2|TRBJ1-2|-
TGTGCCAGCACTGCAGGGACAACAAATGGCTACACCTTC
CASTAGTTNGYTF
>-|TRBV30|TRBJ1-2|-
TGTGCCTGGATTCCTACAGGGTTCAATGGCTACACCTTC
CAWIPTGFNGYTF
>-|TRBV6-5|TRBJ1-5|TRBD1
TGTGCCAGCAGGGACAGGGTGGTGGGTCAGCCCCAGCATTTT
CASRDRVVGQPQHF
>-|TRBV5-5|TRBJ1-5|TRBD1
TGTGCCAGCAGCTATTTGCCGGGACAGGGCAATCAGCCCCAGCATTTT
CASSYLPGQGNQPQHF
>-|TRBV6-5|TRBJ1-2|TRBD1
TGTGCCAGCAGGGGACAGGGGGCAAACTATGGCTACACCTTC
CASRGQGANYGYTF
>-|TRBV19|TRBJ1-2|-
TGTGCCACCGACGAGTCGCCAGGGCTAAACTATGGCTACACCTTC
CATDESPGLNYGYTF
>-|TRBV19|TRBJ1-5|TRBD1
TGTGCCACCGGGGAGGCAGGGGGGAATCAGCCCCAGCATTTT
CATGEAGGNQPQHF
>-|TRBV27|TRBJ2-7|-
TGTGCCAGTAGTTTTTTTCCCGTCGGGGTAGGGCTCTCCTACGAGCAGTACTTC
CASSFFPVGVGLSYEQYF
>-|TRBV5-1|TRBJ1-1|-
TGCGCCAGCAGTGGTCTAACAGCCGTAAACACTGAAGCTTTCTTT
CASSGLTAVNTEAFF
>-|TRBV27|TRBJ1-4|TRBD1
TGTGCCAGCACCCTGACAGGGGCAACTAATGAAAAACTGTTTTTT
CASTLTGATNEKLFF
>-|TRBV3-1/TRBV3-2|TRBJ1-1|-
TGTGCCAGCAGCCAAGGGCCGGGAGGCACTGAAGCTTTCTTT
CASSQGPGGTEAFF
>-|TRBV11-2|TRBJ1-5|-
TGTGCCAGCAGCTTAAATGCAGGGGTCCATCAGCCCCAGCATTTT
CASSLNAGVHQPQHF
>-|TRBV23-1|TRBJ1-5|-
TGCGCCAGCAGTCAAGTCTCGGGGGTCAATCAGCCCCAGCATTTT
CASSQVSGVNQPQHF
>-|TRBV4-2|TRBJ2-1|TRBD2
TGTGCCAGCAGCCGGGGGAGCGGGGGGGCAGATAATGAGCAGTTCTTC
CASSRGSGGADNEQFF
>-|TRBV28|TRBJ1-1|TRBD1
TGTGCCAGCAGTTTATTACCGGGACAGGTAGACACTGAAGCTTTCTTT
CASSLLPGQVDTEAFF
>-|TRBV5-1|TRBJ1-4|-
TGCGCCAGCAGCTTGGCAACAGGACATGAAAAACTGTTTTTT
CASSLATGHEKLFF
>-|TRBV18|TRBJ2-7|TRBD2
TGTGCCAGCTCTCGGCTAGCGGGAAGGAGAGAGTTC
CASSRLAGRREF
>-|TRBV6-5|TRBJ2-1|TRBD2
TGTGCCAGCAATCAGCGGGGGGTAGAGCAGTTCTTC
CASNQRGVEQFF
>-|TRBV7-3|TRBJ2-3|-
TGTGCCAGCAGCCCCTCCCCGGGGGATACGCAGTATTTT
CASSPSPGDTQYF
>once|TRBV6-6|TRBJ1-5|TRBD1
TGTGCCAGCAGTTACATGGGGACAGGGGGTAGTCAGCCCCAGCATTTT
CASSYMGTGGSQPQHF